This TCR beta chain was recovered during a study of response to subunit inactivated influenza vaccine. MiXCR, run by TCRdb on the RT-PCR reads, gives a single entry per CDR3 protein. The sample has more than 700,000 distinct CDR3 sequences; around 21% are singletons. General study findings and limits: Authors suggested seasonal influenza vaccinations each recruit few new T cells.

There are 15 residues in the CDR3. Germline lookup yields CDR1 MNHEY and CDR2 SVGAGI. The V and J ends lost 4 bases and 0 bases respectively, with 10 bases between them. This clonotype turned up a few times. Antigen specificity is unknown. This receptor was identified in a man aged 50-60 years who received an inactivated influenza vaccine. The sample in question was PBMCs from blood, obtained 4 to 6 days after vaccination. The chain employs TRBV6-5 and TRBJ2-1, with D perhaps matching TRBD2 (6 bases). CDR3 bases: TGTGCCAGCAGTTTCCGGGGGTACTCCTACAATGAGCAGTTCTTC. Its protein is CASSFRGYSYNEQFF.